The 4 T cell receptor beta chains below all came from one sample that was sequenced in a study of response to subunit inactivated influenza vaccine (dated by TCRdb to the late 2010s). Library preparation employed RT-PCR. TCRdb shows the sequencer as Illumina HiSeq 2500. TCRdb handled the public reads itself, with Q25 trimming in fastp and clone calling in MiXCR, and kept productive beta chains. For every CDR3 protein sequence, its rows merge into one entry that carries the most common genes and DNA. Present in this sample are a few hundred thousand distinct CDR3 sequences, around a fifth of which were seen just once. 10% of the sample belongs to the ten largest clones. The sequenced sample was PBMCs from blood, obtained less than 22 months after vaccination. The receptors shown here come from a man between 50 and 75 years old who received an inactivated influenza vaccine. Donor details come from another sample of the same person, matched by shared clones.

This clonotype was recorded at least ten times. The CDR3 DNA sequence: TGCAGCGTAGGGACAGGGTTCAATCAGCCCCAGCATTTT. This encodes CSVGTGFNQPQHF. The chain employs TRBV29-1 and TRBJ1-5, with 9 bases matching TRBD1. Unmatched junction bases numbered 3, after V lost 6 bases and J lost 3 bases. Germline CDR1 and CDR2: SQVTM and ANQGSEA. The CDR3 has 13 residues.

This clonotype was observed a handful of times. The chain links TRBV25-1 to TRBJ1-4, with TRBD1 matching 10 bases. V shed 1 base, J shed 6 bases, and the junction held 2 bases outside the gene matches. The CDR3 covers 15 residues. Germline loops: CDR1 MGHDK, CDR2 SYGVNS. The CDR3 reads CASSEWGTGDEKLFF. CDR3 bases: TGTGCCAGCAGTGAATGGGGGACAGGGGATGAAAAACTGTTTTTT. Full variable domain (outside the CDR3, taken from reference TRBV25-1 and TRBJ1-4): EADIYQTPRYLVIGTGKKITLECSQTMGHDKMYWYQQDPGMELHLIHYSYGVNSTEKGDLSSESTVSRIRTEHFPLTLESARPSHTSQYLCASSEWGTGDEKLFFGSGTQLSVL.

The V gene is TRBV29-1, the J gene TRBJ2-7, with TRBD1 matching 10 bases. The CDR3 totals 14 residues. V shed 4 bases, J shed 3 bases, and the junction held 6 bases outside the gene matches. Germline V gene data show CDR1 as SQVTM and CDR2 as ANQGSEA. Here the CDR3 DNA reads TGCAGCGTTGGGTCCGGGACAGGGGTCTACGAGCAGTACTTC. Its protein is CSVGSGTGVYEQYF.

The gene calls are TRBV28 and TRBJ1-5; 8 bases align to TRBD1. Germline loops: CDR1 MDHEN, CDR2 SYDVKM. The V gene end was trimmed by 2 bases and the J gene end by 4 bases; junction bases not matched to a gene: 7. CDR3 length: 16 residues. CDR3 coding DNA: TGTGCCAGCAGTTTACCCCTGGGACAGGAGAATCAGCCCCAGCATTTT. As protein: CASSLPLGQENQPQHF.